This entry is about one T cell receptor beta chain. The sample holds other DNA sequences that translate to the same CDR3. The V segment lost 3 bases and the J segment 4 bases; nucleotides outside the gene matches: 0. Germline CDR1 and CDR2: SGHTA and FQGTGA. This CDR3 is 15 amino acids long. In the source study's methods: Amplification of reference gene primers provided the estimated nucleated cell counts. Only in-frame clones appear in the TCRdb table, and some are missing; sequencing was by immunoSEQ multiplex PCR. That table supplies the V and J calls and clone size; D and trimming were determined from the DNA. Of around 95,000 clones listed, almost 90% were seen once; the top ten hold around 5.4%. The record originates from a study of blood T cell repertoires in COVID-19. Study information: The samples span acute and convalescent COVID-19 from the United States, Italy and Spain. The cDNA or gDNA used as material had been derived from T cells, B-cell-depleted T cells, or PBMCs.

The sequence came from a human donor in a cohort sampled during active COVID-19. Sequenced: peripheral blood. This chain connects TRBV7-3 to TRBJ2-3; 14 bases line up with TRBD2. CDR3 in amino acids: CASSLGLAGADTQYF. CDR3 coding DNA: TGTGCCAGCAGCTTGGGACTAGCGGGAGCAGATACGCAGTATTTT.